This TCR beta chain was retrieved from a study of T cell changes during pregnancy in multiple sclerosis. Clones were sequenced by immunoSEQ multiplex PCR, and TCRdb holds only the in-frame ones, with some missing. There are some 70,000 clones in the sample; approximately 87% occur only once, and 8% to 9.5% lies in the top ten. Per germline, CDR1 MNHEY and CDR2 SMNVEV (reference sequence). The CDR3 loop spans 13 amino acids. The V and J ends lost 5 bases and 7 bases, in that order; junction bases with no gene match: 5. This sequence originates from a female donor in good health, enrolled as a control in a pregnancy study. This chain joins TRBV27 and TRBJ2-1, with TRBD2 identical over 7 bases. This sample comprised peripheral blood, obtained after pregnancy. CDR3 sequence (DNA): TGTGCCAGCAGTGGCGGACTAGATAATGAGCAGTTCTTC. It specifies CASSGGLDNEQFF.